This T cell receptor beta chain was recorded in a study of blood T cell repertoires in COVID-19. Sequenced by immunoSEQ multiplex PCR; TCRdb stores in-frame clones only, minus some. This table holds under 300,000 clones, 89% found once. This CDR3 spans 13 amino acids. Germline V gives CDR1 SGHTA, CDR2 FQGTGA. V dropped 4 bases and J dropped 10; count of bases not matched to a gene: 5. The material sequenced was peripheral blood. This receptor was taken from a man aged 45-60 years with acute or convalescent COVID-19. The V and J genes are TRBV7-3 and TRBJ2-4, with 9 bases aligning to TRBD1. Here the CDR3 reads CASSWGQGGIQYF. In DNA form, the CDR3 reads TGTGCCAGCAGCTGGGGACAGGGAGGGATTCAGTACTTC.